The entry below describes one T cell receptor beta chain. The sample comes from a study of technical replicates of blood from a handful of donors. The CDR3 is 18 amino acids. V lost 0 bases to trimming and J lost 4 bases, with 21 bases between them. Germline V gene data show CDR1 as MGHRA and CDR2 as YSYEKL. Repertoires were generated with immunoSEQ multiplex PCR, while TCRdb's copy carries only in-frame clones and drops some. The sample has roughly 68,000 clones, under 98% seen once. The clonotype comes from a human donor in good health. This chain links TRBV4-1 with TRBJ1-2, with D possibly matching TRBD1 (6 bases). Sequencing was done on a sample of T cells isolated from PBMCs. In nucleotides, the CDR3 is TGCGCCAGCAGCCAAGAAGGAACTTGGACAGTTTTCGGCTATGGCTACACCTTC. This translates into CASSQEGTWTVFGYGYTF.